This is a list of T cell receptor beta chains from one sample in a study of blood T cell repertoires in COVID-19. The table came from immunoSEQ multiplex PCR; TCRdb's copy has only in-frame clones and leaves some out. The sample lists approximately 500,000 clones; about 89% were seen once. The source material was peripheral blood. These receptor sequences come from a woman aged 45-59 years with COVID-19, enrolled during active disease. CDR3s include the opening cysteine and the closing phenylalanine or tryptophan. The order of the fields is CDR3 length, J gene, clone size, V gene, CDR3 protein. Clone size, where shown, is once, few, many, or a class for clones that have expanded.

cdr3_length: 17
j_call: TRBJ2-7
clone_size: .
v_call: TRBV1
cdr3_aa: CTSSQDKGDPTSYEQYF

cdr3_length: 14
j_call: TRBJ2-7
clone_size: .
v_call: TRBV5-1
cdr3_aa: CASSPGHSFYEQYF

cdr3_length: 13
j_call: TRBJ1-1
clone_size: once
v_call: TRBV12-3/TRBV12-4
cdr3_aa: CASSSSDRVEAFF

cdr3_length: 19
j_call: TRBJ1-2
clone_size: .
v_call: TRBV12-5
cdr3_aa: CASGFKGIKGQDPYYGYTF

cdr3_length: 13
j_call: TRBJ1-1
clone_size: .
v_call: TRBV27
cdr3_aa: CASSFGRGTEAFF

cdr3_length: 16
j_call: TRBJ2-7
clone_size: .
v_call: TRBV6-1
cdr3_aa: CASSEGEQGFSYEQYF

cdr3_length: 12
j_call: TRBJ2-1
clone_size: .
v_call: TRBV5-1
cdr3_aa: CASISGNDEQFF

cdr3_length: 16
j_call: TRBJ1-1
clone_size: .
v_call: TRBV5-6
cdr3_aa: CASSIRTGNMNTEAFF

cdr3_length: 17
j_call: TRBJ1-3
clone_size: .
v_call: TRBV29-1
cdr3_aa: CSVDSGGGSTSGNTIYF

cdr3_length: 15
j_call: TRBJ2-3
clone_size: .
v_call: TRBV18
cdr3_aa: CASSPVRGSTDTQYF

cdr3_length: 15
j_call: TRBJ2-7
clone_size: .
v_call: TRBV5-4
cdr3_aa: CASKPTGGEPYEQYF

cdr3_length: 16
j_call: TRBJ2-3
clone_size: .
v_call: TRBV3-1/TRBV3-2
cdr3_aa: CASSQVGGTSTDTQYF

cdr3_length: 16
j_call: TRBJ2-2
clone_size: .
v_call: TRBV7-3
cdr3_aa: CASSLTARVEAGELFF

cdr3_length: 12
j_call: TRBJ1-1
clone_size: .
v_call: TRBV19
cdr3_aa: CASTFPGTEAFF

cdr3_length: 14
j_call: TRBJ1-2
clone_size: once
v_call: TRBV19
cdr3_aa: CASSIDLEGGGYTF